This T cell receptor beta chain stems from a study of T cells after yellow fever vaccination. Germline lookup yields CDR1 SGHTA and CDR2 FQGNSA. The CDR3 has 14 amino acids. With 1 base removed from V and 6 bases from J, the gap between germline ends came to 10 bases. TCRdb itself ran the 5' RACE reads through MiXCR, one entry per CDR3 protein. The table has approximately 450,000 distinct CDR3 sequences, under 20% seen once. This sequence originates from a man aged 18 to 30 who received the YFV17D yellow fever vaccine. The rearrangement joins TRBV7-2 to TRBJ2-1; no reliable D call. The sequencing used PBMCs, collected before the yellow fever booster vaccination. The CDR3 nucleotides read TGTGCCAGCAGCTTAGTTGCGGTTCTCAATGAGCAGTTCTTC. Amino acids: CASSLVAVLNEQFF. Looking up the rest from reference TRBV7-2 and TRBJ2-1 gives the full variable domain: GAGVSQSPSNKVTEKGKDVELRCDPISGHTALYWYRQSLGQGLEFLIYFQGNSAPDKSGLPSDRFSAERTGGSVSTLTIQRTQQEDSAVYLCASSLVAVLNEQFFGPGTRLTVL.